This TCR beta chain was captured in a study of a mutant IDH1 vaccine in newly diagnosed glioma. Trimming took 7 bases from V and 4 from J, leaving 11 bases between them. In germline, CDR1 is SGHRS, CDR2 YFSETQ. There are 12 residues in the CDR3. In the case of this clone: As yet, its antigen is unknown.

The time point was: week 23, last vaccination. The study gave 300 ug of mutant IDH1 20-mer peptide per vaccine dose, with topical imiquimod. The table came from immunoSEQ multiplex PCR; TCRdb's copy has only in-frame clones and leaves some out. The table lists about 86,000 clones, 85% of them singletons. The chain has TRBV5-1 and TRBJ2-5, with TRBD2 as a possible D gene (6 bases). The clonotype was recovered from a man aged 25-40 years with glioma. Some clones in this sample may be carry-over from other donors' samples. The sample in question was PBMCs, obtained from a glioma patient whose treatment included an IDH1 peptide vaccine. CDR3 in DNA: TGCGCCAGCGGGGGGACCTTAGAGACCCAGTACTTC. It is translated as CASGGTLETQYF.